These T cell receptor beta chains were read from a single sample in a study of T cells after yellow fever vaccination. TCRdb re-called the 5' RACE reads through MiXCR, storing one row per CDR3 protein. The sample contains about 150,000 distinct CDR3 sequences, approximately 6.6% of which appear only once. Material: CD4+ T cells sorted from PBMCs, obtained 10 days after the yellow fever booster vaccination. All receptors derive from a man younger than 40 who received the YFV17D yellow fever vaccine. Each CDR3 is given with its conserved first and last residue. A D gene is named only where the DNA matches it firmly. Size tells how often a clone was seen, or its class if it is expanded.

j_call	clone_size	d_call	v_call	cdr3_nt	cdr3_aa
TRBJ1-1	many	NA	TRBV3-1	TGTGCCAGCAGCCGGGTAGGCGCTGAAGCTTTCTTT	CASSRVGAEAFF
TRBJ2-5	many	TRBD2	TRBV7-6	TGTGCCAGCAGTTTGAATAGCGGGAGAGCAGAGACCCAGTACTTC	CASSLNSGRAETQYF
TRBJ1-2	many	NA	TRBV21-1	TGTGCCAGCAGCAAAGGTCCCCCCCGGGGGTGCTATGGCTACACCTTC	CASSKGPPRGCYGYTF
TRBJ2-5	many	NA	TRBV3-1	TGTGCCAGCAGCCAGCTAGCCCAAGAGACCCAGTACTTC	CASSQLAQETQYF
TRBJ1-4	many	TRBD1	TRBV20-1	TGCAGTGCAAGGGACAGGGAGGGCCAGGGGGCTAATGAAAAACTGTTTTTT	CSARDREGQGANEKLFF
TRBJ2-5	few	TRBD1	TRBV12-3/TRBV12-4	TGTGCCAGCAGTCTCCTACAGGGGTGGGAGACCCAGTACTTC	CASSLLQGWETQYF
TRBJ2-7	many	NA	TRBV5-1	TGCGCCAGCAGAAGGGGCTCCTACGAGCAGTACTTC	CASRRGSYEQYF
TRBJ1-5	many	NA	TRBV7-2	TGTGCCAGCAGCTTAGAAGAGGGGCAGCCCCAGCATTTT	CASSLEEGQPQHF
TRBJ1-2	many	NA	TRBV21-1	TGTGCCAGCCACCGAGGAGTGGGCTACACCTTC	CASHRGVGYTF
TRBJ2-4	many	NA	TRBV20-1	TGCAGTGCTAGATCTCCCGGGGTAGCCAAAAACATTCAGTACTTC	CSARSPGVAKNIQYF
TRBJ2-7	many	NA	TRBV9	TGTGCCAGCAGCGTGGGGTCGGGTTCCTACGAGCAGTACTTC	CASSVGSGSYEQYF
TRBJ2-7	many	NA	TRBV5-1	TGCGCCAGCAAGCTCCAGGGGCAACAGTACTTC	CASKLQGQQYF
TRBJ2-7	many	TRBD1	TRBV29-1	TGCAGCGTTGACGACCGGGACAGCGAGCAGTACTTC	CSVDDRDSEQYF
TRBJ2-3	many	NA	TRBV20-1	TGCAGTGCAGACAGCACAGATACGCAGTATTTT	CSADSTDTQYF
TRBJ2-1	many	NA	TRBV18	TGTGCCAGCTCACCAGGTGGGGGCTATGAGCAGTTCTTC	CASSPGGGYEQFF
TRBJ2-1	many	NA	TRBV6-5	TGTGCCAGCAGTTACTCGGGGCGCACTGACAATGAGCAGTTCTTC	CASSYSGRTDNEQFF
TRBJ2-1	many	TRBD2	TRBV20-1	TGCAGTGCTATTCTTAGCGGGGCCAGCTCCTACAATGAGCAGTTCTTC	CSAILSGASSYNEQFF
TRBJ1-2	many	TRBD1	TRBV9	TGTGCCAGCAGCGACGCCGGGACAGAGTATGGCTACACCTTC	CASSDAGTEYGYTF
TRBJ2-5	few	NA	TRBV28	TGTGCCAGCAGTTTAGGGAGAGGGTTTGAGACCCAGTACTTC	CASSLGRGFETQYF